This T cell receptor beta chain was found in a study of glioma-infiltrating T cells after dendritic cell vaccination. Assay: immunoSEQ multiplex PCR; the TCRdb copy retains only in-frame clones and omits some. The sample shows approximately 82,000 clones, approximately 90% of them seen only once. J gave up 6 bases and V 1 base, and 8 bases lay outside the gene matches. This CDR3 has 15 amino acids. Germline V gene data show CDR1 as LNHDA and CDR2 as SQIVND (reference sequence). The chain couples TRBV19 to TRBJ1-2, with TRBD1 identical over 7 bases. The sequence came from a human donor with glioblastoma. The specimen was blood, collected before dendritic cell vaccination. CDR3 region: CASSIGGQLDHGYTF. As DNA, the CDR3 is TGTGCCAGTAGTATAGGGGGACAGCTGGACCATGGCTACACCTTC. Using reference TRBV19 and TRBJ1-2 for the parts outside the CDR3, the full variable domain is DGGITQSPKYLFRKEGQNVTLSCEQNLNHDAMYWYRQDPGQGLRLIYYSQIVNDFQKGDIAEGYSVSREKKESFPLTVTSAQKNPTAFYLCASSIGGQLDHGYTFGSGTRLTVV.